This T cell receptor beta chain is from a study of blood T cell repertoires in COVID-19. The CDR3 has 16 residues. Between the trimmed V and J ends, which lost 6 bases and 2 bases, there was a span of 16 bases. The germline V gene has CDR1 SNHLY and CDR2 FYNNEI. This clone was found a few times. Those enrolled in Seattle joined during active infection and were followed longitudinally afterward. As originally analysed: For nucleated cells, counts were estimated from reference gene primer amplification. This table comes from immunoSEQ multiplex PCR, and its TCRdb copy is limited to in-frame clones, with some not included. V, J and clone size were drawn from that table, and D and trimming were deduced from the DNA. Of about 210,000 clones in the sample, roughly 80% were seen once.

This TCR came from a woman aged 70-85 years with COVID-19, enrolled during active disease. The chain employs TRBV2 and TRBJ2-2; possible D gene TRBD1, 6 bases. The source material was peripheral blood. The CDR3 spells CASSPVPGTNTGELFF. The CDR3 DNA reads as TGTGCCAGCAGCCCAGTCCCGGGGACAAACACCGGGGAGCTGTTTTTT.